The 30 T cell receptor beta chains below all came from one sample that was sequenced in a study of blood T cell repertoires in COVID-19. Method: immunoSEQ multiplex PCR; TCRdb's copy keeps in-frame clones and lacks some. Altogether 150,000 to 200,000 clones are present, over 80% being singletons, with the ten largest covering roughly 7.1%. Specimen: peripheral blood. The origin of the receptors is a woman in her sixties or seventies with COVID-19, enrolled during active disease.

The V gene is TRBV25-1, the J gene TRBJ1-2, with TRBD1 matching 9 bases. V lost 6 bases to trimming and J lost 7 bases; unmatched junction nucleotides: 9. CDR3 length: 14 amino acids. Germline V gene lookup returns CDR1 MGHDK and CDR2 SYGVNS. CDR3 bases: TGTGCCAGCAGGGACAGGGGTAACGTCGCTGGCTACACCTTC. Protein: CASRDRGNVAGYTF.

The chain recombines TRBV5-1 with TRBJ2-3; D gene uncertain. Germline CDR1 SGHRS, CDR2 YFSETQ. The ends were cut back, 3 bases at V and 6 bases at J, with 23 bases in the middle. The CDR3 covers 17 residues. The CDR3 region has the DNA TGCGCCAGCAGCTCAGAAAACGACAAAACCACGTCGGATACGCAGTATTTT. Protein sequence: CASSSENDKTTSDTQYF.

CDR3 DNA: TGTGCCAGCAGGGGGACTAGCGGGAGCTCCTACAATGAGCAGTTCTTC. Translated, it gives CASRGTSGSSYNEQFF. The rearrangement uses TRBV7-9 and TRBJ2-1; TRBD2 aligns across 14 bases. The germline gives CDR1 SEHNR, CDR2 FQNEAQ (reference sequence). Trimming removed 6 bases from V and 0 bases from J; junction bases left unmatched: 1. This CDR3 spans 16 amino acids.

In DNA, the CDR3 is TGTGCCAGCAGTGAATATGCGGGACAGGATAATTCACCCCTCCACTTT. This encodes CASSEYAGQDNSPLHF. The rearrangement uses TRBV25-1 and TRBJ1-6, with TRBD1 identical over 8 bases. Germline V gene sequence: CDR1 MGHDK, CDR2 SYGVNS. Unmatched junction bases numbered 3, after V lost 0 bases and J lost 5 bases. The CDR3 is 16 amino acids.

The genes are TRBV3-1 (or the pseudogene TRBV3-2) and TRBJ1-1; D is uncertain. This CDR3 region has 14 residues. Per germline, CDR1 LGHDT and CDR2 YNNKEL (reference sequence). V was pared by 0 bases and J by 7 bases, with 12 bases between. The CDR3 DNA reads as TGTGCCAGCAGCCAAGAGAGCCGGCGGCTTGAAGCTTTCTTT. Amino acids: CASSQESRRLEAFF.

The chain's CDR3 is CASSPRTSGRAHEQFF. DNA of the CDR3: TGTGCCAGCAGTCCCCGGACTAGCGGGAGGGCCCATGAGCAGTTCTTC. The V gene is TRBV6-2 or TRBV6-3, the J gene TRBJ2-1; 15 nucleotides align to TRBD2. The CDR3 spans 16 residues. The germline V gene encodes CDR1 MNHEY and CDR2 SVGEGT. The J segment lost 8 bases and the V segment lost 5 bases, leaving 7 bases of the junction unmatched.

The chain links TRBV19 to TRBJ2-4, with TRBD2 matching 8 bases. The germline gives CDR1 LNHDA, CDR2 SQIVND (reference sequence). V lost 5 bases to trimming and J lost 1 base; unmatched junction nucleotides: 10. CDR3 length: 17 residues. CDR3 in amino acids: CASSRTSGGMAKNIQYF. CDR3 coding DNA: TGTGCCAGTAGTCGCACTTCGGGAGGGATGGCCAAAAACATTCAGTACTTC.

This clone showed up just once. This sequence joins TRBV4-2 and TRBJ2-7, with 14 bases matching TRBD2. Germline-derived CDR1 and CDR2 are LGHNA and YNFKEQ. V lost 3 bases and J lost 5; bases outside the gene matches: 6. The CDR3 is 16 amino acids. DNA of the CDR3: TGTGCCAGCAGCCACGGGACTAGCGGGAGTCACCACGAGCAGTACTTC. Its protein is CASSHGTSGSHHEQYF.

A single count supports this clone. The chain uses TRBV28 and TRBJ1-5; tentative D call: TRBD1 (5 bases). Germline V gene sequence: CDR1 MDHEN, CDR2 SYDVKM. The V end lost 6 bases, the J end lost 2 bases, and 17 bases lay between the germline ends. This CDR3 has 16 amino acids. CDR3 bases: TGTGCCAGCAGCGGAGGGGAAGGTAGGGGCAATCAGCCCCAGCATTTT. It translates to CASSGGEGRGNQPQHF.

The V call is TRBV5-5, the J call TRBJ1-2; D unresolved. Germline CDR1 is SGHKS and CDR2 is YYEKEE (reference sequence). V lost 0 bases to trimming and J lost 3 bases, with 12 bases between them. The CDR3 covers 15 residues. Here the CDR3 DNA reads TGTGCCAGCAGCTTGGGGGCCGGATCTCACTATGGCTACACCTTC. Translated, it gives CASSLGAGSHYGYTF.

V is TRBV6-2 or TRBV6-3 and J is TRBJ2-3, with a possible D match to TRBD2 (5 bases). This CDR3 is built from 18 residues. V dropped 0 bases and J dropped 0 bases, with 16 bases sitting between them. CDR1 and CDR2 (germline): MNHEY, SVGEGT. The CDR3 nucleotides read TGTGCCAGCAGTTACTCCCAGCGGCCCCTGAGTAGCACAGATACGCAGTATTTT. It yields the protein CASSYSQRPLSSTDTQYF.

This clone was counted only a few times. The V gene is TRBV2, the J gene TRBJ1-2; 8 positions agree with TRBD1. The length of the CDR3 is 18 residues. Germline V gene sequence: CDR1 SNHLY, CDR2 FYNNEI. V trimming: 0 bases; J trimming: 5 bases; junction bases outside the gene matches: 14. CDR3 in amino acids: CASSEAGTGPRRSYGYTF. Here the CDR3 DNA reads TGTGCCAGCAGTGAAGCCGGGACAGGCCCACGAAGGAGTTATGGCTACACCTTC.

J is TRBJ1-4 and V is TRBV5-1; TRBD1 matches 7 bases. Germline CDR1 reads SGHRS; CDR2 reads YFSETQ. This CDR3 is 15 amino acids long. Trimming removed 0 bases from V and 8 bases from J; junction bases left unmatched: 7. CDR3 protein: CASSLDGQVGEKLFF. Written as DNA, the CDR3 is TGCGCCAGCAGCTTGGATGGACAGGTGGGGGAAAAACTGTTTTTT.

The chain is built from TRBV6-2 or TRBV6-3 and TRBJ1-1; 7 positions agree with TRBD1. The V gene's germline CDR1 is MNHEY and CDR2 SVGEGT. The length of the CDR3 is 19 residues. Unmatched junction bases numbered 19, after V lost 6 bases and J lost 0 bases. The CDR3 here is CASSPFGTAQSSLNTEAFF. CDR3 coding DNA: TGTGCCAGCAGCCCTTTCGGGACAGCACAAAGTTCTCTGAACACTGAAGCTTTCTTT.

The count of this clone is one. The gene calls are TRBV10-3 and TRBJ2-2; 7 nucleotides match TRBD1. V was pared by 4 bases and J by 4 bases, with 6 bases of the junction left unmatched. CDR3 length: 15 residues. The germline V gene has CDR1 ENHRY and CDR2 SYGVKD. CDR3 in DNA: TGTGCCATCAGTGCACAGGGGATGGGCACCGGGGAGCTGTTTTTT. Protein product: CAISAQGMGTGELFF.

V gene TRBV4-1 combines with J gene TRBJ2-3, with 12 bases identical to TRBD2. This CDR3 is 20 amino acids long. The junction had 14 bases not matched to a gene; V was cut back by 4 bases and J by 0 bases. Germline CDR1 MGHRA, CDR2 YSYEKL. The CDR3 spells CASSPRRLAGGPTSTDTQYF. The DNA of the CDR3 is TGCGCCAGCAGCCCCCGGAGGCTAGCGGGGGGGCCTACTAGCACAGATACGCAGTATTTT.

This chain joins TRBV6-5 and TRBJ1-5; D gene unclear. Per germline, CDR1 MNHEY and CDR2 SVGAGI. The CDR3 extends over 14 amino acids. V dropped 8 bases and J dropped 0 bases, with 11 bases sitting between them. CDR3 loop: CASRRSYSNQPQHF. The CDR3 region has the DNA TGTGCCAGCCGCAGGTCGTATAGCAATCAGCCCCAGCATTTT.

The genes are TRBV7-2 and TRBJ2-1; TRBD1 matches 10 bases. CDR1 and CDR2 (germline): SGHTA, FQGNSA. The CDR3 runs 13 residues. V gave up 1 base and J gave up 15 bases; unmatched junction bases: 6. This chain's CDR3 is CASSLGGTGDPFF. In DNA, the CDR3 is TGTGCCAGCAGCTTAGGGGGGACAGGGGATCCGTTCTTC.

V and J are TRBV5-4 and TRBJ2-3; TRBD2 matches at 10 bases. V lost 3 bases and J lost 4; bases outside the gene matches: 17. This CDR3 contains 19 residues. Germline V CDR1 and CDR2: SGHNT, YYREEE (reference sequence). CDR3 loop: CASSSGASGRVGGADTQYF. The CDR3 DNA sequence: TGTGCCAGCAGCTCGGGGGCTAGCGGGAGAGTGGGAGGGGCAGATACGCAGTATTTT.

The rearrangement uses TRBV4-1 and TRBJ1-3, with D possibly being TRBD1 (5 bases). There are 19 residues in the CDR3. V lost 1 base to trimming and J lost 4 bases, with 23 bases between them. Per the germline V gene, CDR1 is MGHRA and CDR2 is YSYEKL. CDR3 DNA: TGCGCCAGCAGCCAAGCTCCCGGGGGGAGGGGAGTGTCCGGAAACACCATATATTTT. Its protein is CASSQAPGGRGVSGNTIYF.

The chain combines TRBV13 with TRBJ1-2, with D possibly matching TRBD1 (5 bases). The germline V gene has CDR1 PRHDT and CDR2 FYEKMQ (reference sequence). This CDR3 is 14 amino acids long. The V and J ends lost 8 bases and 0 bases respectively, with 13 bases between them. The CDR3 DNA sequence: TGTGCCAGCCGGTTGGGGCAGACTAACTATGGCTACACCTTC. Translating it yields CASRLGQTNYGYTF. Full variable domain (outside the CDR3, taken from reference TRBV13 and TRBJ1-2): AAGVIQSPRHLIKEKRETATLKCYPIPRHDTVYWYQQGPGQDPQFLISFYEKMQSDKGSIPDRFSAQQFSDYHSELNMSSLELGDSALYFCASRLGQTNYGYTFGSGTRLTVV.

The CDR3 DNA follows: TGTGCCAGCAGCTTGGCCACAGGGGGAAAACTGTTTTTT. Translated: CASSLATGGKLFF. V usage is TRBV5-4 and J usage is TRBJ1-4, with TRBD1 identical over 8 bases. The ends lost 0 bases at V and 10 bases at J; junction bases unmatched: 2. Per the germline V gene, CDR1 is SGHNT and CDR2 is YYREEE (reference sequence). The CDR3 is 13 amino acids.

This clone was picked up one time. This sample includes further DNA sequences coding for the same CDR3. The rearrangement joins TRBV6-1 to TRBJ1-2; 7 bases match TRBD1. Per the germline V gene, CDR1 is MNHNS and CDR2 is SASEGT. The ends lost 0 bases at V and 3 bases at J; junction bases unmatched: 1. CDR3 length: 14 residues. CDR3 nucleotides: TGTGCCAGCAGTGAAGCCGGGACAGACTATGGCTACACCTTC. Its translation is CASSEAGTDYGYTF.

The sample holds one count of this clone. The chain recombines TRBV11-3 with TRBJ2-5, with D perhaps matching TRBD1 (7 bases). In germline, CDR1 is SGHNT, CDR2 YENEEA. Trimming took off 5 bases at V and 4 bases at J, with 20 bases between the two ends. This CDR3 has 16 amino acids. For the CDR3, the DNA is TGTGCCAGCAGCAAGAACCCCCAGGGGGGAAGAGAGACCCAGTACTTC. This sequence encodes CASSKNPQGGRETQYF.

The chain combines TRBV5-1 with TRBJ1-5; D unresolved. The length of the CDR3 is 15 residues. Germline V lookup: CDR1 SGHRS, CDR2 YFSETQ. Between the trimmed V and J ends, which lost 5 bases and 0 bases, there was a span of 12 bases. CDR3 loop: CASSPDGYSNQPQHF. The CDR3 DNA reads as TGCGCCAGCAGTCCAGACGGGTATAGCAATCAGCCCCAGCATTTT.

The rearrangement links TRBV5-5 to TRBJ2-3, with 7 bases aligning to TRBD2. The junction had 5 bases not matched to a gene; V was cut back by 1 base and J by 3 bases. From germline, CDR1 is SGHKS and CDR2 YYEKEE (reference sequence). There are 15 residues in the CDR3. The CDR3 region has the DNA TGTGCCAGCAGCTTGAGGGCGGGGGAGACAGATACGCAGTATTTT. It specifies CASSLRAGETDTQYF.

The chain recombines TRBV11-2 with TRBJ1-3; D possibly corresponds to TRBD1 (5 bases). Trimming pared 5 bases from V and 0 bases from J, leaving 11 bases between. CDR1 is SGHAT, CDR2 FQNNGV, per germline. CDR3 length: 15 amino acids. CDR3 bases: TGTGCCAGCAGCATTACAGGCAACTCTGGAAACACCATATATTTT. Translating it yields CASSITGNSGNTIYF.

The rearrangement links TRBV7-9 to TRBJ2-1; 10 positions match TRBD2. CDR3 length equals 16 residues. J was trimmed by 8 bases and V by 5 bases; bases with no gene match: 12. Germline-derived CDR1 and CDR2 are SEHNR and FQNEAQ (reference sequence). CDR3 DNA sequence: TGTGCCAGCAGCCCCGGGACAGCGGGGGGGCAATATGAGCAGTTCTTC. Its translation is CASSPGTAGGQYEQFF.

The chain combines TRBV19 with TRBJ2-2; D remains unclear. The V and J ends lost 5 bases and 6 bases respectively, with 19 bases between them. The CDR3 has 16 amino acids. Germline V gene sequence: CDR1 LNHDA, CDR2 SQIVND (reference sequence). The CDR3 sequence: CASSPTPRQAPGELFF. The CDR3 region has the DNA TGTGCCAGTAGTCCCACCCCCCGACAAGCTCCCGGGGAGCTGTTTTTT. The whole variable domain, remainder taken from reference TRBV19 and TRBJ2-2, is DGGITQSPKYLFRKEGQNVTLSCEQNLNHDAMYWYRQDPGQGLRLIYYSQIVNDFQKGDIAEGYSVSREKKESFPLTVTSAQKNPTAFYLCASSPTPRQAPGELFFGEGSRLTVL.

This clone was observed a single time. The CDR3 nucleotides read TGTGCCAGCAGGCGCGGGACTAGCGGGCGCCGGCCCGGGGAGCTGTTTTTT. Translation gives CASRRGTSGRRPGELFF. The chain links TRBV28 to TRBJ2-2; TRBD2 matches 12 bases. After removal of 6 bases from V and 6 bases from J, the junction contained 11 bases not matched to a gene. Germline assignment: CDR1 MDHEN and CDR2 SYDVKM. This CDR3 comprises 17 residues.